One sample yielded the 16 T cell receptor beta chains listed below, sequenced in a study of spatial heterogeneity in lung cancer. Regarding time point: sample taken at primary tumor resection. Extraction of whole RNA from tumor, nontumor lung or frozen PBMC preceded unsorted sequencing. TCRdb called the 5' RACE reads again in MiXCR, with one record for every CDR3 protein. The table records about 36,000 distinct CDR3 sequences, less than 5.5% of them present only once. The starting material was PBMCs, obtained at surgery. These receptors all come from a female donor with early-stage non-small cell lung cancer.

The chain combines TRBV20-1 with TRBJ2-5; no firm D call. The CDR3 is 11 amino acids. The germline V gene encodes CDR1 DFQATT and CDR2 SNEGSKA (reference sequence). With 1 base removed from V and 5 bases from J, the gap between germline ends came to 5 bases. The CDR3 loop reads CSARVVETQYF. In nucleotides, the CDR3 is TGCAGTGCTAGAGTAGTGGAGACCCAGTACTTC.

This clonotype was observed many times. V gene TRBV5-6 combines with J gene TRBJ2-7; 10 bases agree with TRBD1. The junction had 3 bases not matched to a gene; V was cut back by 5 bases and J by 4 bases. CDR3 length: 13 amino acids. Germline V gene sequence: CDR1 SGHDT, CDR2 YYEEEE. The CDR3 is CASSKDRGYEQYF. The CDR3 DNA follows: TGTGCCAGCAGTAAGGACAGGGGGTACGAGCAGTACTTC.

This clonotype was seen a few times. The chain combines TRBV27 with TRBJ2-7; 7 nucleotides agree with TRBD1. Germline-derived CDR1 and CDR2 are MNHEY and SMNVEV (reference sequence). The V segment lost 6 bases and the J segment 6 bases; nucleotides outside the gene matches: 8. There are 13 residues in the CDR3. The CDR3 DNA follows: TGTGCCAGCAGACGACAGGGAAACCCCGAGCAGTACTTC. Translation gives CASRRQGNPEQYF.

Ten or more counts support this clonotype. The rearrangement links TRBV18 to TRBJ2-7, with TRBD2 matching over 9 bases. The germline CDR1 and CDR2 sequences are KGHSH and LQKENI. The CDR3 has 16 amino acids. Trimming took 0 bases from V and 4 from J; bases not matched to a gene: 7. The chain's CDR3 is CASSPPLTSGMYEQYF. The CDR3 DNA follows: TGTGCCAGCTCACCACCCCTGACTAGCGGAATGTACGAGCAGTACTTC.

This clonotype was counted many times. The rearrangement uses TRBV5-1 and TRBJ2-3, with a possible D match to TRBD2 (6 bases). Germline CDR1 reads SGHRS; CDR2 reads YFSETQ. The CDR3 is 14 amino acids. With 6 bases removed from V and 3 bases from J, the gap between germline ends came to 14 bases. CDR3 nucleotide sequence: TGCGCCAGCACTTGGGGGGAGCCGACAGATACGCAGTATTTT. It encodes CASTWGEPTDTQYF. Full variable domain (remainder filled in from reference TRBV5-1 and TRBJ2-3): KAGVTQTPRYLIKTRGQQVTLSCSPISGHRSVSWYQQTPGQGLQFLFEYFSETQRNKGNFPGRFSGRQFSNSRSEMNVSTLELGDSALYLCASTWGEPTDTQYFGPGTRLTVL.

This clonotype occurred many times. This chain's CDR3 is CSAKAPSATDTQYF. The CDR3 DNA is TGCAGTGCTAAGGCCCCTAGCGCAACAGATACGCAGTATTTT. This sequence joins TRBV20-1 and TRBJ2-3, with D perhaps TRBD2 (6 bases). The CDR3 spans 14 residues. Germline V gives CDR1 DFQATT, CDR2 SNEGSKA (reference sequence). Trimming cost V 4 bases and J 3 bases, with 14 bases left between them.

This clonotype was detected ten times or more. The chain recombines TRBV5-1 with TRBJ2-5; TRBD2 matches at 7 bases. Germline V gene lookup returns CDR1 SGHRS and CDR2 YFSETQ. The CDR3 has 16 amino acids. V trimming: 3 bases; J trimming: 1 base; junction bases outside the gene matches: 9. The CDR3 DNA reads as TGCGCCAGCAGCTGGGGGGGAACCGCTAGCCAAGAGACCCAGTACTTC. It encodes CASSWGGTASQETQYF.

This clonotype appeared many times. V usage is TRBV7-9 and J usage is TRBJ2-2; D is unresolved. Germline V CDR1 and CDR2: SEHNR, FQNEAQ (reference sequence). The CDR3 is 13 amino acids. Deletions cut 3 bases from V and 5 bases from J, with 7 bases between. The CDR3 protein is CASSFALTGELFF. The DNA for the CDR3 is TGTGCCAGCAGCTTTGCTCTTACCGGGGAGCTGTTTTTT.

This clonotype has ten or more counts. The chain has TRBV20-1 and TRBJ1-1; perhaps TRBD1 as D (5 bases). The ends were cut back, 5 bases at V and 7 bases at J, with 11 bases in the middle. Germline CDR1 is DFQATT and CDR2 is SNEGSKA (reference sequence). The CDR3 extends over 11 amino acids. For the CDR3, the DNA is TGCAGTGCTCGAGGGGAGGGTGAAGCTTTCTTT. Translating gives CSARGEGEAFF.

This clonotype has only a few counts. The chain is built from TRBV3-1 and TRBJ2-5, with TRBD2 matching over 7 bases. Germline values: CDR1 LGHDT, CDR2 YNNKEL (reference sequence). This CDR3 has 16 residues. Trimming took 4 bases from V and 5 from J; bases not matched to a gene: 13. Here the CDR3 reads CASSPQTSRIRETQYF. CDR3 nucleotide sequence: TGTGCCAGCAGCCCCCAGACTAGCCGCATCAGGGAGACCCAGTACTTC.

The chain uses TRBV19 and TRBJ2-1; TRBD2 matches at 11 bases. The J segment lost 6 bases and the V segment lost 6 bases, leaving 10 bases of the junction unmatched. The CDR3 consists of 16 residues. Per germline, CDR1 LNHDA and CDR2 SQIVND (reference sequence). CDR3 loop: CASSGSALAGGNEQFF. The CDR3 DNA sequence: TGTGCCAGTAGCGGCTCCGCGCTAGCGGGAGGCAATGAGCAGTTCTTC.

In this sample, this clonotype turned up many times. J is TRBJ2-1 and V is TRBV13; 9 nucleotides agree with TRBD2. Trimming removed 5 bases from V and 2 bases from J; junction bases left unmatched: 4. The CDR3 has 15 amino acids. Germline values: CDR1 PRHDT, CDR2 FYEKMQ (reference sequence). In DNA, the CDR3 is TGTGCCAGCAGCGCCTGGACTAGCGCCTACAATGAGCAGTTCTTC. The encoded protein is CASSAWTSAYNEQFF. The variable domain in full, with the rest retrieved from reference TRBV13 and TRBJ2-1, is AAGVIQSPRHLIKEKRETATLKCYPIPRHDTVYWYQQGPGQDPQFLISFYEKMQSDKGSIPDRFSAQQFSDYHSELNMSSLELGDSALYFCASSAWTSAYNEQFFGPGTRLTVL.

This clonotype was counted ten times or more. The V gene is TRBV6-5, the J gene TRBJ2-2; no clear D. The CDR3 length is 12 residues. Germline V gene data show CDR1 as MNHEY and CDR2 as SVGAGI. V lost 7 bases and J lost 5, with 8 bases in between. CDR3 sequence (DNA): TGTGCCAGCACCAAGGAGACCGGGGAGCTGTTTTTT. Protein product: CASTKETGELFF.

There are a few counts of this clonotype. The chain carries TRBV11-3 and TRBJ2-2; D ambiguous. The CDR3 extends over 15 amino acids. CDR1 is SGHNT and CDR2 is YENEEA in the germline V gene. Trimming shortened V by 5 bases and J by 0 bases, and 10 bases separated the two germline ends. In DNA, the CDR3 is TGTGCCAGCAGCCAAGGCGGACCGAACACCGGGGAGCTGTTTTTT. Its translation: CASSQGGPNTGELFF.

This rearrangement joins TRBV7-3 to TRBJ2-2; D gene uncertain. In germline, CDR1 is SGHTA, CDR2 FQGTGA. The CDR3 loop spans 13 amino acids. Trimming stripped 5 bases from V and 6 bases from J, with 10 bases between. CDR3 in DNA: TGTGCCAGCAGCCCTCAAAGGCCCGGGGAGCTGTTTTTT. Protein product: CASSPQRPGELFF.

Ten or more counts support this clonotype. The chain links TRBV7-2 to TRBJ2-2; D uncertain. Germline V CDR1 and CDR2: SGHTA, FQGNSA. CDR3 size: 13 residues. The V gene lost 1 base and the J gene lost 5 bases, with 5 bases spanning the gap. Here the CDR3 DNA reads TGTGCCAGCAGCTTAGATTGGACCGGGGAGCTGTTTTTT. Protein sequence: CASSLDWTGELFF.